The T cell receptor beta chain described here comes from a study of shared clonotypes between healthy human individuals. The CDR3 spans 15 residues. Per the germline V gene, CDR1 is MGHRA and CDR2 is YSYEKL. Trimming removed 0 bases from V and 5 bases from J, with 12 bases in between. TCRdb's copy holds only in-frame clones and misses some; the assay was immunoSEQ multiplex PCR. The sample has about 480,000 clones, about 80% seen once; the top ten hold around 12%. The receptor comes from a woman aged 40 to 49 in good health. Some clones in this sample may be carry-over from other donors' samples. The chain carries TRBV4-1 and TRBJ2-3; unclear D gene. Sequencing input: PBMCs. This CDR3 reads CASSQEASGGDTQYF. The CDR3 DNA reads as TGCGCCAGCAGCCAAGAGGCTTCGGGTGGAGATACGCAGTATTTT.